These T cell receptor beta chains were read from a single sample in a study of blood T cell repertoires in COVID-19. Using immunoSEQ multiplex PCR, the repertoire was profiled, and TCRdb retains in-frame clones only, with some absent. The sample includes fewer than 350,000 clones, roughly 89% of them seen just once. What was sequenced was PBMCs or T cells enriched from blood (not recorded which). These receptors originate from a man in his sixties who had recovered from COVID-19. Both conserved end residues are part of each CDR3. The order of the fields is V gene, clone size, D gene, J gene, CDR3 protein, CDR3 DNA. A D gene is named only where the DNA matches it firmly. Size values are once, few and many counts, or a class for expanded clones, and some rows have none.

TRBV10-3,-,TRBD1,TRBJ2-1,CASLKPGQGASDEQFF,TGTGCCTCCCTCAAGCCGGGACAGGGGGCCTCGGATGAGCAGTTCTTC
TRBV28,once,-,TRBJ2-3,CASSPLGGPSTDTQYF,TGTGCCAGCAGTCCCCTCGGAGGGCCCAGCACAGATACGCAGTATTTT
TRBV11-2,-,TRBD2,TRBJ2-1,CASSSAGTSGSGNEQFF,TGTGCCAGCAGCTCCGCAGGGACTAGCGGGAGCGGCAATGAGCAGTTCTTC
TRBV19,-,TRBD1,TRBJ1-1,CASSTLYGQENTEAFF,TGTGCCAGTAGTACCCTCTATGGACAGGAGAACACTGAAGCTTTCTTT
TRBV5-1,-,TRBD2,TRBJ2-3,CASSSSLAGGSTDTQYF,TGCGCCAGCAGCTCCAGCCTAGCGGGAGGCTCGACAGATACGCAGTATTTT
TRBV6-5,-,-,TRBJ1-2,CASSYGGLKGYTF,TGTGCCAGCAGTTACGGGGGCCTGAAGGGCTACACCTTC
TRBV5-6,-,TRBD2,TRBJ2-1,CASSGGLAGGGNEQFF,TGTGCCAGCAGCGGAGGACTAGCGGGTGGAGGCAATGAGCAGTTCTTC
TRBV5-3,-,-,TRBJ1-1,CARSFSRAGTEAFF,TGTGCCAGAAGCTTCAGCAGGGCCGGCACTGAAGCTTTCTTT
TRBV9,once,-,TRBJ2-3,CASSAVGGSTDTQYF,TGTGCCAGCAGCGCCGTCGGGGGTAGCACAGATACGCAGTATTTT
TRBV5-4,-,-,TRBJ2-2,CASSFERSSGELFF,TGTGCCAGCAGCTTTGAGCGTTCATCCGGGGAGCTGTTTTTT
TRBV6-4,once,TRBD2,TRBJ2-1,CASREGTSSNEQFF,TGTGCCAGCCGCGAGGGGACTAGCAGCAATGAGCAGTTCTTC
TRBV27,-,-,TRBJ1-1,CASKGGGMNTEAFF,TGTGCCAGCAAGGGGGGGGGTATGAACACTGAAGCTTTCTTT
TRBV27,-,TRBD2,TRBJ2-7,CASSSSGSFDEQYF,TGTGCCAGCAGTTCTAGCGGGAGCTTTGACGAGCAGTACTTC
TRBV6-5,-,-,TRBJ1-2,CASSSHGGEGYTF,TGTGCCAGCAGTTCCCATGGGGGGGAGGGCTACACCTTC
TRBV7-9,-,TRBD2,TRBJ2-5,CASSPRASGKETQYF,TGTGCCAGCAGCCCCCGGGCTAGCGGGAAAGAGACCCAGTACTTC
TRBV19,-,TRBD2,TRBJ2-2,CASSSGRYAGELFF,TGTGCCAGTAGTAGCGGGAGGTATGCCGGGGAGCTGTTTTTT
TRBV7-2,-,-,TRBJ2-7,CASSLRGGGPYEQYF,TGTGCCAGCAGCTTACGAGGAGGAGGGCCCTACGAGCAGTACTTC
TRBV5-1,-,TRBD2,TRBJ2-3,CASRPTSGRTDTQYF,TGCGCCAGCAGGCCCACTAGCGGGAGGACAGATACGCAGTATTTT
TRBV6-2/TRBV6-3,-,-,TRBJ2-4,CASSYVRGGIQYF,TGTGCCAGCAGTTACGTGAGGGGGGGCATTCAGTACTTC
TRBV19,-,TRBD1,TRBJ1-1,CASIADRGKAFF,TGTGCCAGTATCGCAGACAGGGGAAAGGCTTTCTTT
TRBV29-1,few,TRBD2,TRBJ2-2,CSVEGPAGTNTGELFF,TGCAGCGTTGAAGGTCCAGCGGGGACGAACACCGGGGAGCTGTTTTTT
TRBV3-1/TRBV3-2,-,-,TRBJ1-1,CASSPRTANTEAFF,TGTGCCAGCAGCCCTCGGACAGCTAACACTGAAGCTTTCTTT
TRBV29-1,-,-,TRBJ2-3,CSVVGATSTDTQYF,TGCAGCGTTGTAGGGGCAACTAGCACAGATACGCAGTATTTT
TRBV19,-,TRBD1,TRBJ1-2,CASKGQGAAGYTF,TGTGCCAGTAAAGGACAGGGGGCCGCTGGCTACACCTTC
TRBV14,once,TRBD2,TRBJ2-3,CASSQLAGLRTDTQYF,TGTGCCAGCAGCCAACTAGCGGGTCTCCGCACAGATACGCAGTATTTT
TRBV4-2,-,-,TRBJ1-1,CASRTGGGTEAFF,TGTGCCAGCCGGACGGGGGGGGGCACTGAAGCTTTCTTT
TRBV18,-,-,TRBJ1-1,CASSQSGENTEAFF,TGTGCCAGCTCACAGTCCGGGGAGAACACTGAAGCTTTCTTT
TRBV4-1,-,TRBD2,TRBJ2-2,CASSRVPGLAGGDTGELFF,TGCGCCAGCAGCCGAGTCCCGGGGCTAGCGGGAGGGGACACCGGGGAGCTGTTTTTT
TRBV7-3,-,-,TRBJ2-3,CASSPTSSTDTQYF,TGTGCCAGCAGCCCGACTTCTAGCACAGATACGCAGTATTTT
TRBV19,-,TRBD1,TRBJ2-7,CATGRQGAGFRHEQYF,TGTGCCACCGGGCGACAGGGGGCCGGGTTTAGGCACGAGCAGTACTTC
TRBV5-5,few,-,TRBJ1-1,CASSRVSLMNTEAFF,TGTGCCAGCAGCCGGGTTTCCCTCATGAACACTGAAGCTTTCTTT
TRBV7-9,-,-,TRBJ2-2,CASSPNTGELFF,TGTGCCAGCAGCCCAAACACCGGGGAGCTGTTTTTT
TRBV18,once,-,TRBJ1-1,CASSPAGLMNTEAFF,TGTGCCAGCTCACCGGCGGGACTGATGAACACTGAAGCTTTCTTT
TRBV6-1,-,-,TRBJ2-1,CASSEQGSRLNEQFF,TGTGCCAGCAGTGAACAGGGATCGCGTCTCAATGAGCAGTTCTTC
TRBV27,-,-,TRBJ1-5,CASSLYPPGGSNQPQHF,TGTGCCAGCAGTTTATATCCTCCTGGAGGAAGCAATCAGCCCCAGCATTTT
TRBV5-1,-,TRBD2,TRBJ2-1,CASSSLAETYNEQFF,TGCGCCAGCAGCTCACTAGCGGAGACCTACAATGAGCAGTTCTTC
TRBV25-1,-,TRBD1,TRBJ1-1,CATRQGANTEAFF,TGTGCCACAAGACAGGGGGCGAACACTGAAGCTTTCTTT
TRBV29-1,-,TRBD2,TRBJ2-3,CSVAGLAGELDTQYF,TGCAGCGTGGCCGGACTAGCGGGAGAATTAGATACGCAGTATTTT
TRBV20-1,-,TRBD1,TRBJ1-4,CSASPGQGSEKLFF,TGCAGTGCTAGTCCCGGACAGGGAAGTGAAAAACTGTTTTTT
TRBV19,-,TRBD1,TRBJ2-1,CASSSRQTGIVNEQFF,TGTGCCAGTAGTTCGAGGCAGACAGGGATAGTCAATGAGCAGTTCTTC
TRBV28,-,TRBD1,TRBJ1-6,CASSPSTGPNSPLHF,TGTGCCAGCAGTCCCTCGACAGGGCCTAATTCACCCCTCCACTTT
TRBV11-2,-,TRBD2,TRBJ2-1,CASSIIAGGASYNEQFF,TGTGCCAGCAGCATAATAGCGGGAGGAGCGTCCTACAATGAGCAGTTCTTC
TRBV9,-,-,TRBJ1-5,CASSVAGHSNQPQHF,TGTGCCAGCAGCGTAGCAGGACATAGCAATCAGCCCCAGCATTTT